This is a list of T cell receptor beta chains from one sample in a study of regulatory T cells in long-lasting Graves disease. TCRdb called the multiplex PCR reads again in MiXCR, with one record for every CDR3 protein. The sample holds around 480,000 distinct CDR3 sequences, about 15% seen once. Separately, the same data were catalogued under a study of T cells in Graves' hyperthyroidism and ophthalmopathy.

This sample comprised peripheral blood mononuclear cells (PBMCs), obtained at new diagnosis, from a patient treated with antithyroid drugs. All receptors come from a woman aged 35-65 years with Graves disease. The CDR3 runs from the conserved cysteine through the conserved F or W. The D gene is left open where the match is weak. The size of a clone is reported for some rows only, either as once, few or many, or as a class for expanded clones.

>TRBJ2-3|many|TRBV7-8|TRBD1
CASSLADRVGVSTDTQYF
TGTGCCAGCAGCTTAGCGGACAGGGTCGGCGTTAGCACAGATACGCAGTATTTT
>TRBJ1-1|many|TRBV7-9|TRBD1
CASSSGQTNEDTEAFF
TGTGCCAGCAGCTCGGGACAGACGAACGAGGACACTGAAGCTTTCTTT
>TRBJ2-1|few|TRBV20-1|TRBD1
CSTPSGTGVGNEQFF
TGCAGTACCCCCTCCGGGACAGGGGTAGGCAATGAGCAGTTCTTC
>TRBJ1-5|many|TRBV3-1|TRBD1
CASSRGTGLNQPQHF
TGTGCCAGCAGCCGAGGGACAGGGCTGAATCAGCCCCAGCATTTT
>TRBJ2-5|few|TRBV15|TRBD1
CATSREPPGQGVVGTQYF
TGTGCCACCAGCAGGGAGCCGCCGGGACAGGGGGTGGTAGGGACCCAGTACTTC
>TRBJ1-1|many|TRBV6-1|NA
CASSPPAGVDTPEAFF
TGTGCCAGCAGTCCCCCGGCAGGGGTTGATACCCCTGAAGCTTTCTTT
>TRBJ1-5|few|TRBV24-1|NA
CATSDPRTEPNQPQHF
TGTGCCACCAGTGACCCACGGACAGAACCCAATCAGCCCCAGCATTTT
>TRBJ2-3|NA|TRBV3-1|NA
CASSLRTRDAQYF
TGTGCCAGCAGCCTAAGGACAAGGGATGCGCAGTATTTT
>TRBJ2-1|once|TRBV5-1|NA
CASSPKKDGYNEQFF
TGCGCCAGCAGCCCAAAGAAGGACGGCTACAATGAGCAGTTCTTC
>TRBJ1-6|NA|TRBV10-2|TRBD1
CASSPRGNIYNSPLHF
TGCGCCAGCAGTCCCAGGGGGAATATTTATAATTCACCCCTCCACTTT
>TRBJ1-1|NA|TRBV6-1|TRBD1
CASSRTGMVTEAFF
TGTGCCAGCAGTCGGACAGGGATGGTCACTGAAGCTTTCTTT
>TRBJ1-3|few|TRBV4-1|NA
CASSQDEAWGNTIYF
TGCGCCAGCAGCCAAGACGAGGCATGGGGAAACACCATATATTTT
>TRBJ1-1|many|TRBV12-5|NA
CASGLHEAFF
TGTGCTAGTGGTTTGCATGAAGCTTTCTTT
>TRBJ2-3|few|TRBV6-9|TRBD2
CASRSKAGSTDTQYF
TGTGCCAGCCGTTCAAAAGCGGGGAGCACAGATACGCAGTATTTT
>TRBJ1-4|many|TRBV28|TRBD1
CASSTGQGNEKLFF
TGTGCCAGCAGCACGGGACAGGGGAATGAAAAACTGTTTTTT
>TRBJ2-7|few|TRBV16|NA
CASSPDMSYEQYF
TGTGCCAGCAGCCCGGACATGTCCTACGAGCAGTACTTC
>TRBJ1-4|NA|TRBV12-3/TRBV12-4|NA
CASSLPANEKLFF
TGTGCCAGCAGTCTCCCAGCTAATGAAAAACTGTTTTTT
>TRBJ2-7|few|TRBV10-3|NA
CAISEQMGTIYEQYF
TGTGCCATCAGTGAACAAATGGGAACTATTTACGAGCAGTACTTC
>TRBJ2-4|many|TRBV28|NA
CASRKQGFGAKNIQYF
TGTGCCAGCAGGAAACAGGGCTTCGGGGCCAAAAACATTCAGTACTTC
>TRBJ2-3|many|TRBV2|NA
CASRTNTGDTQYF
TGTGCCAGCAGGACGAACACCGGCGATACGCAGTATTTT
>TRBJ1-1|NA|TRBV6-2/TRBV6-3|NA
CASSYSSVGAFF
TGTGCCAGCAGTTACTCGTCGGTGGGAGCTTTCTTT
>TRBJ1-1|few|TRBV10-2|TRBD1
CASSVKTGGLEAFF
TGCGCCAGCAGTGTTAAAACAGGGGGCCTTGAAGCTTTCTTT
>TRBJ1-1|many|TRBV20-1|NA
CSARRGVRGTEAFF
TGCAGTGCTCGACGGGGAGTCAGAGGCACTGAAGCTTTCTTT
>TRBJ2-5|many|TRBV2|NA
CASRVISPQETQYF
TGTGCCAGCAGGGTCATAAGCCCTCAAGAGACCCAGTACTTC
>TRBJ2-5|many|TRBV3-1|NA
CASSHTRGMETQYF
TGTGCCAGCAGCCACACGCGGGGAATGGAGACCCAGTACTTC
>TRBJ1-1|NA|TRBV6-4|NA
CASSEARGFF
TGTGCCAGCAGTGAAGCAAGGGGGTTCTTT
>TRBJ2-3|many|TRBV10-1|TRBD2
CASSEGLAGVTDTQYF
TGCGCCAGCAGTGAGGGGCTAGCGGGGGTCACAGATACGCAGTATTTT
>TRBJ2-1|few|TRBV10-3|TRBD2
CATRTTSGSGEQFF
TGTGCCACCCGGACCACTAGCGGGAGCGGTGAGCAGTTCTTC
>TRBJ2-7|NA|TRBV29-1|NA
CSVEDDNSYEQYF
TGCAGCGTTGAAGACGACAACTCCTACGAGCAGTACTTC
>TRBJ2-2|few|TRBV30|NA
CAWSVRTTAGELFF
TGTGCCTGGAGTGTCAGGACGACCGCTGGGGAGCTGTTTTTT
>TRBJ1-1|many|TRBV28|NA
CASGSGGAADTEAFF
TGTGCCAGCGGCTCGGGGGGGGCAGCGGACACTGAAGCTTTCTTT